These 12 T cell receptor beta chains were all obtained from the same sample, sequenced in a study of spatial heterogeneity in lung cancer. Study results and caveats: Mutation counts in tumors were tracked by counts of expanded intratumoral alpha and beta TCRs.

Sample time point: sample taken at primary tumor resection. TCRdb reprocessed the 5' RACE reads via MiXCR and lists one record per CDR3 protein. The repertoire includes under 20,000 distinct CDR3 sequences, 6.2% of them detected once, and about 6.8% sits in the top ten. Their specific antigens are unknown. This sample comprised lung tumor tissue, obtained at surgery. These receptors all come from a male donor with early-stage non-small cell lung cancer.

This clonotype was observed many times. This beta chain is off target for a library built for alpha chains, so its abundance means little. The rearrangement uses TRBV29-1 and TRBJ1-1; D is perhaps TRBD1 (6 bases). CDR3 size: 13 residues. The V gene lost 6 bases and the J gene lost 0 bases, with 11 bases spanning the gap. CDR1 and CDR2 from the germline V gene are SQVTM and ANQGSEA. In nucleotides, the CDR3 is TGCAGCGTAGCCGACAGGTTGAACACTGAAGCTTTCTTT. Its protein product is CSVADRLNTEAFF.

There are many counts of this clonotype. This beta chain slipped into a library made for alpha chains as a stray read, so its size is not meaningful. The CDR3 region has the DNA TGCGCCACCATCCCAGGGAGTTTGGCCGGGGAGCTGTTTTTT. Protein product: CATIPGSLAGELFF. The V gene is TRBV10-2, the J gene TRBJ2-2, with D tentatively TRBD1 or TRBD2 (5 bases each). Per the germline V gene, CDR1 is WSHSY and CDR2 is SAAADI. The CDR3 runs 14 residues. The V gene lost 10 bases and the J gene lost 6 bases, with 18 bases spanning the gap.

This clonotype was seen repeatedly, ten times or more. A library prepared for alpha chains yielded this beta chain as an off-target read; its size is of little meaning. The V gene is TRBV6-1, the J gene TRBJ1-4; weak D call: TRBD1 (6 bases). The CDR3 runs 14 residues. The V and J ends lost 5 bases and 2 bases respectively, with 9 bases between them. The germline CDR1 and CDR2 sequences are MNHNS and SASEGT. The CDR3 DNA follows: TGTGCCAGCAGTCTAGGGGGGACTAATGAAAAACTGTTTTTT. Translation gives CASSLGGTNEKLFF.

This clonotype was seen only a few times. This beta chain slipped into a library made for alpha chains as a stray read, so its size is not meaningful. CDR3 in DNA: TGTGCCAGCAGCCAGGGGGCGAACTCCTACGAGCAGTACTTC. Amino acids: CASSQGANSYEQYF. The rearrangement links TRBV6-5 to TRBJ2-7; 8 nucleotides align to TRBD1. The CDR3 runs to 14 residues. Germline loops: CDR1 MNHEY, CDR2 SVGAGI. The junction had 4 bases not matched to a gene; V was cut back by 6 bases and J by 0 bases.

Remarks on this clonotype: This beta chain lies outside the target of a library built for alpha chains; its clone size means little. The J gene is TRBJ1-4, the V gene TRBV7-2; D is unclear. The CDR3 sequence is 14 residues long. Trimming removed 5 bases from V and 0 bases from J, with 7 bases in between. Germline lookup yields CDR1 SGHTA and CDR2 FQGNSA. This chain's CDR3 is CASSQDATNEKLFF. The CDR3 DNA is TGTGCCAGCAGCCAGGACGCAACTAATGAAAAACTGTTTTTT.

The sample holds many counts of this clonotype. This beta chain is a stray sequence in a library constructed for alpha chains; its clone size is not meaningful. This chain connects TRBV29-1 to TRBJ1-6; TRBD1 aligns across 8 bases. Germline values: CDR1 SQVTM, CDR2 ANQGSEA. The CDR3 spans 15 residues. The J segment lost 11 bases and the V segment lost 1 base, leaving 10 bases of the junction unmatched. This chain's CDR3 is CSVEALDRVFPPLHF. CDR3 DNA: TGCAGCGTTGAAGCATTGGACAGGGTTTTTCCACCCCTCCACTTT.

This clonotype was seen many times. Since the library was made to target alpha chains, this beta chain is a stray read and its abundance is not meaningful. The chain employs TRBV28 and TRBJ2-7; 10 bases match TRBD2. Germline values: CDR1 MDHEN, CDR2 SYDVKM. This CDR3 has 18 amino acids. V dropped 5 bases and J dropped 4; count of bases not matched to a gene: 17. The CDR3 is CASSSRPGLAGVGYEQYF. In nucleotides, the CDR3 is TGTGCCAGCAGTAGTCGCCCCGGTCTAGCGGGAGTTGGTTACGAGCAGTACTTC.

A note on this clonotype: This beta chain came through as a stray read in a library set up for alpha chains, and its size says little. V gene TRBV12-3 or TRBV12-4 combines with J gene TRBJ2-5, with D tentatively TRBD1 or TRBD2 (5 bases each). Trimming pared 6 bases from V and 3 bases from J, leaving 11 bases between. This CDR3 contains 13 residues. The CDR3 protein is CASRPGTEETQYF. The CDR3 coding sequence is TGTGCCAGCAGACCCGGGACGGAAGAGACCCAGTACTTC.

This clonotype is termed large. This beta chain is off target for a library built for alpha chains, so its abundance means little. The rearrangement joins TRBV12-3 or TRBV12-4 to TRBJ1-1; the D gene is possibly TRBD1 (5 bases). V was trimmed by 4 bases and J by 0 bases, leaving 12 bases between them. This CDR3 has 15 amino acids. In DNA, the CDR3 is TGTGCCAGCAGTTACCTAGGACACCTGAACACTGAAGCTTTCTTT. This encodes CASSYLGHLNTEAFF.

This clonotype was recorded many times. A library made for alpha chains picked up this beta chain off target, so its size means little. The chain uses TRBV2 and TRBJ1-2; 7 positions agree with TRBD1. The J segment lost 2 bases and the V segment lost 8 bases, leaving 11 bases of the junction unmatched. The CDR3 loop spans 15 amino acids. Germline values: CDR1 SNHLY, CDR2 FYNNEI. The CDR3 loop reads CASYPGQPGNYGYTF. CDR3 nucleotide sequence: TGTGCCAGCTATCCGGGACAGCCAGGAAACTATGGCTACACCTTC.

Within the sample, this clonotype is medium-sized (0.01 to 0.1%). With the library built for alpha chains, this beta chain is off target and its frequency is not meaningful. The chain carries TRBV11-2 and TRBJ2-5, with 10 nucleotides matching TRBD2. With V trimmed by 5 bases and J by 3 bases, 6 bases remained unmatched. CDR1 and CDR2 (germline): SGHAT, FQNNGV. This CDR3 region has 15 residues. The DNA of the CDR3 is TGTGCCAGCAGCGTGGGGCTAGCGGGAGAAGAGACCCAGTACTTC. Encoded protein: CASSVGLAGEETQYF.

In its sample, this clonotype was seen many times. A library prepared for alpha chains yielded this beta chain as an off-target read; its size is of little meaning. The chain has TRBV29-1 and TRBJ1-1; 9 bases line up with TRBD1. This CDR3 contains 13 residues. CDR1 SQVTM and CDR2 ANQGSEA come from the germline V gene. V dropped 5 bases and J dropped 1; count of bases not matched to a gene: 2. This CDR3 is CSVTTGGNTEAFF. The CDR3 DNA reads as TGCAGCGTTACGACAGGGGGGAACACTGAAGCTTTCTTT.